These 30 T cell receptor beta chains came from one sample sequenced in a study of blood T cell repertoires in COVID-19. TCRdb's copy holds only in-frame clones and misses some; the assay was immunoSEQ multiplex PCR. The table has under 200,000 clones, around 77% seen once. Sequenced sample: peripheral blood. The receptors shown here come from a man aged 70-80 years with active or convalescent COVID-19.

The chain has TRBV3-1 (or the pseudogene TRBV3-2) and TRBJ1-5; perhaps TRBD1 as D (5 bases). Germline V lookup: CDR1 LGHDT, CDR2 YNNKEL (reference sequence). Deletions cut 4 bases from V and 6 bases from J, with 13 bases between. This CDR3 has 14 residues. The CDR3 loop reads CASSLQGGGQPQHF. In DNA form, the CDR3 reads TGTGCCAGCAGCCTCCAGGGAGGAGGTCAGCCCCAGCATTTT.

This clone was observed a single time. The V gene is TRBV7-8, the J gene TRBJ2-5; TRBD2 agrees at 7 bases. The CDR3 loop spans 16 amino acids. In germline, CDR1 is SGHVS, CDR2 FQNEAQ. The ends lost 3 bases at V and 5 bases at J; junction bases unmatched: 12. The CDR3 sequence is CASSLGTTLGLETQYF. The CDR3, as DNA: TGTGCCAGCAGCTTGGGGACTACCTTGGGGTTGGAGACCCAGTACTTC.

The V call is TRBV11-2, the J call TRBJ2-5, with 7 bases lining up with TRBD1. Trimming took 5 bases from V and 3 from J; bases not matched to a gene: 6. Germline V gene lookup returns CDR1 SGHAT and CDR2 FQNNGV. The CDR3 length is 14 residues. The CDR3 here is CASSLQGGEETQYF. The DNA for the CDR3 is TGTGCCAGCAGCCTCCAAGGGGGCGAAGAGACCCAGTACTTC.

The CDR3 coding sequence is TGTGCCAGCAAGGGACTAGAAAGGTTGGAGTACTTC. Its protein is CASKGLERLEYF. V and J are TRBV2 and TRBJ2-7, with TRBD2 matching over 8 bases. The V segment lost 7 bases and the J segment 11 bases; nucleotides outside the gene matches: 10. The CDR3 covers 12 residues. CDR1 is SNHLY and CDR2 is FYNNEI in the germline V gene.

The chain carries TRBV3-1 (or the pseudogene TRBV3-2) and TRBJ2-1, with 14 bases aligning to TRBD2. Germline CDR1 and CDR2: LGHDT and YNNKEL (reference sequence). Trimming at V came to 9 bases and at J to 5 bases, leaving 3 bases not matched to a gene. This CDR3 spans 14 amino acids. Written as DNA, the CDR3 is TGTGCCAGTGGGGGACTAGCGGGAGACAATGAGCAGTTCTTC. Protein: CASGGLAGDNEQFF.

The J gene is TRBJ1-2, the V gene TRBV9, with 7 positions matching TRBD1. The CDR3 has 14 amino acids. From germline, CDR1 is SGDLS and CDR2 YYNGEE. Unmatched junction bases numbered 5, after V lost 2 bases and J lost 4 bases. This CDR3 reads CASSVGTDSYGYTF. In DNA, the CDR3 is TGTGCCAGCAGCGTTGGGACAGACTCCTATGGCTACACCTTC.

The CDR3 is CASSESGEDTQYF. DNA of the CDR3: TGTGCCAGTAGCGAATCGGGGGAAGATACGCAGTATTTT. This rearrangement joins TRBV19 to TRBJ2-3, with a weak D call TRBD2 (6 bases). V lost 6 bases to trimming and J lost 5 bases, with 12 bases between them. CDR3 length equals 13 residues. Germline-derived CDR1 and CDR2 are LNHDA and SQIVND (reference sequence). The full variable domain, with the rest looked up from reference TRBV19 and TRBJ2-3, is DGGITQSPKYLFRKEGQNVTLSCEQNLNHDAMYWYRQDPGQGLRLIYYSQIVNDFQKGDIAEGYSVSREKKESFPLTVTSAQKNPTAFYLCASSESGEDTQYFGPGTRLTVL.

This clone has just a few counts. The chain couples TRBV7-9 to TRBJ2-5; D is unresolved. CDR1 is SEHNR and CDR2 is FQNEAQ in the germline V gene (reference sequence). V dropped 5 bases and J dropped 4 bases, with 8 bases sitting between them. This CDR3 spans 12 amino acids. The CDR3 DNA reads TGTGCCAGCAGCCCAGAGCGAGAGACCCAGTACTTC. It yields the protein CASSPERETQYF.

The J gene is TRBJ1-1, the V gene TRBV2; D not resolved. CDR1 is SNHLY, CDR2 FYNNEI, per germline. This CDR3 contains 13 residues. The V and J ends lost 5 bases and 0 bases respectively, with 7 bases between them. CDR3 loop: CASSLDVNTEAFF. The CDR3 DNA reads TGTGCCAGCAGTCTAGACGTGAACACTGAAGCTTTCTTT.

The rearrangement links TRBV12-3 or TRBV12-4 to TRBJ2-1; D possibly corresponds to TRBD2 (5 bases). V lost 0 bases and J lost 14, with 11 bases in between. This CDR3 has 12 amino acids. For the CDR3, the DNA is TGTGCCAGCAGTTTAGCCAGCGGTATGGAGTTCTTC. As protein: CASSLASGMEFF.

This chain links TRBV23-1 with TRBJ1-5; 9 positions match TRBD1. TRBV23-1 is an open reading frame whose function is uncertain. After removal of 2 bases from V and 4 bases from J, the junction contained 3 bases not matched to a gene. This CDR3 contains 15 residues. The CDR3 coding sequence is TGCGCCAGCAGTCAAGGGACAGGGTTGAATCAGCCCCAGCATTTT. This gives the protein CASSQGTGLNQPQHF.

The rearrangement joins TRBV19 to TRBJ1-1; 10 bases line up with TRBD1. V trimming: 3 bases; J trimming: 9 bases; junction bases outside the gene matches: 4. The CDR3 has 13 amino acids. From germline, CDR1 is LNHDA and CDR2 SQIVND (reference sequence). CDR3 nucleotides: TGTGCCAGTAGTATGGGGACAGGGGAGCAAGCTTTCTTT. The encoded protein is CASSMGTGEQAFF.

J is TRBJ2-5 and V is TRBV30; no firm D call. The CDR3 spans 14 residues. Germline-derived CDR1 and CDR2 are GTSNPN and SVGIG (reference sequence). V lost 2 bases, J lost 2 bases, and 12 bases lay in between. In DNA form, the CDR3 reads TGTGCCTGGAGTCGACAATCCCTACAAGAGACCCAGTACTTC. This codes for CAWSRQSLQETQYF. The complete variable domain, with remaining parts taken from reference TRBV30 and TRBJ2-5, reads SQTIHQWPATLVQPVGSPLSLECTVEGTSNPNLYWYRQAAGRGLQLLFYSVGIGQISSEVPQNLSASRPQDRQFILSSKKLLLSDSGFYLCAWSRQSLQETQYFGPGTRLLVL.

The chain recombines TRBV4-1 with TRBJ2-7, with 9 positions matching TRBD2. Germline lookup yields CDR1 MGHRA and CDR2 YSYEKL. The V segment lost 0 bases and the J segment 2 bases; nucleotides outside the gene matches: 2. The CDR3 covers 15 residues. This CDR3 reads CASSQELAGAYEQYF. The CDR3 DNA sequence: TGCGCCAGCAGCCAAGAGTTAGCGGGAGCCTACGAGCAGTACTTC.

CDR3 nucleotides: TGTGCCTGGAGTGTTTTGGGGCGGGGGACTCAGTACTTC. Protein product: CAWSVLGRGTQYF. The rearrangement uses TRBV30 and TRBJ2-4; 7 nucleotides align to TRBD2. This CDR3 contains 13 residues. V trimming: 0 bases; J trimming: 12 bases; junction bases outside the gene matches: 8. Germline loops: CDR1 GTSNPN, CDR2 SVGIG (reference sequence).

This clone was found a few times. The CDR3 bases are TGTGCCAGCAGTGGAAACAGGTTCTACCTGGGGAACTATGGCTACACCTTC. Translated: CASSGNRFYLGNYGYTF. The chain has TRBV25-1 and TRBJ1-2, with D maybe TRBD1 (5 bases). Germline CDR1 MGHDK, CDR2 SYGVNS. The V end lost 4 bases, the J end lost 2 bases, and 20 bases lay between the germline ends. There are 17 residues in the CDR3.

This chain connects TRBV6-5 to TRBJ1-2; possibly TRBD1 for D (6 bases). The ends were cut back, 2 bases at V and 2 bases at J, with 12 bases in the middle. Germline lookup yields CDR1 MNHEY and CDR2 SVGAGI. CDR3 length equals 15 residues. The DNA of the CDR3 is TGTGCCAGCAGTTACCAGGTCCAGGGGAACTATGGCTACACCTTC. Translated, it gives CASSYQVQGNYGYTF.

This sequence joins TRBV6-5 and TRBJ1-2; D uncertain. Germline CDR1 is MNHEY and CDR2 is SVGAGI. CDR3 length: 12 residues. Trimming removed 5 bases at V and 8 bases at J, with 12 bases between. CDR3: CASSPKGGGYTF. CDR3 DNA sequence: TGTGCCAGCAGTCCCAAGGGAGGGGGCTACACCTTC.

The chain joins TRBV10-3 to TRBJ1-2, with 9 bases lining up with TRBD1. J gave up 5 bases and V 8 bases, and 3 bases lay outside the gene matches. There are 12 residues in the CDR3. Germline CDR1 reads ENHRY; CDR2 reads SYGVKD. CDR3 protein: CAILQGAYGYTF. Here the CDR3 DNA reads TGTGCCATCTTACAGGGGGCGTATGGCTACACCTTC.

This clone showed up just once. The chain is built from TRBV19 and TRBJ2-5, with unresolved D. Trimming took off 3 bases at V and 4 bases at J, with 15 bases between the two ends. Germline values: CDR1 LNHDA, CDR2 SQIVND (reference sequence). The CDR3 is 15 residues long. CDR3 sequence (DNA): TGTGCCAGTAGTATCCGCCCGGGTTATGGAGAGACCCAGTACTTC. It codes for CASSIRPGYGETQYF. The full variable domain, with the rest looked up from reference TRBV19 and TRBJ2-5, is DGGITQSPKYLFRKEGQNVTLSCEQNLNHDAMYWYRQDPGQGLRLIYYSQIVNDFQKGDIAEGYSVSREKKESFPLTVTSAQKNPTAFYLCASSIRPGYGETQYFGPGTRLLVL.

V and J are TRBV3-1 (or the pseudogene TRBV3-2) and TRBJ1-2; a weak D match, TRBD1 (5 bases). The CDR3 loop spans 17 amino acids. The germline gives CDR1 LGHDT, CDR2 YNNKEL (reference sequence). V lost 1 base and J 2 bases, leaving 17 bases between the germline ends. The CDR3 nucleotides are TGTGCCAGCAGCCAAGCTTCAGGGACTACCGGCAACTATGGCTACACCTTC. This sequence encodes CASSQASGTTGNYGYTF.

This clone has more than one count but fewer than ten. The rearrangement joins TRBV18 to TRBJ2-2; no clear D. Between the trimmed V and J ends, which lost 3 bases and 7 bases, there was a span of 6 bases. In germline, CDR1 is KGHSH, CDR2 LQKENI. CDR3 length: 12 residues. The CDR3 reads CASSPGGGELFF. The DNA of the CDR3 is TGTGCCAGCTCACCCGGCGGCGGGGAGCTGTTTTTT.

The rearrangement joins TRBV5-1 to TRBJ1-1; no reliable D call. This CDR3 has 13 amino acids. Trimming left V 0 bases short and J 4 bases short, with 7 bases between. In germline, CDR1 is SGHRS, CDR2 YFSETQ. The CDR3 sequence: CASSLGVGTEAFF. As DNA, the CDR3 is TGCGCCAGCAGCTTGGGCGTCGGCACTGAAGCTTTCTTT.

The J gene is TRBJ2-6, the V gene TRBV4-1; TRBD1 aligns across 12 bases. V shed 4 bases, J shed 0 bases, and the junction held 4 bases outside the gene matches. The CDR3 loop spans 18 amino acids. Germline lookup yields CDR1 MGHRA and CDR2 YSYEKL. The CDR3 DNA follows: TGCGCCAGCAGCCGGGGACAGGGGGCGATCTCTGGGGCCAACGTCCTGACTTTC. Its protein product is CASSRGQGAISGANVLTF.

The CDR3 coding sequence is TGTGCCAGCTCCTCTGGGGGGAAGCGGCGAGTGGATACGCAGTATTTT. Residues: CASSSGGKRRVDTQYF. V is TRBV25-1 and J is TRBJ2-3; D is possibly TRBD2 (6 bases). This CDR3 region has 16 residues. CDR1 is MGHDK and CDR2 is SYGVNS in the germline V gene. Trimming took 8 bases from V and 6 from J, leaving 24 bases between them.

This clone was picked up one time. The chain joins TRBV11-2 to TRBJ1-1; D not certain. V was cut by 4 bases and J by 6 bases, with 12 bases left in between. This CDR3 is 13 amino acids long. Germline V gene lookup returns CDR1 SGHAT and CDR2 FQNNGV. The CDR3 region is CASSWNEGAEAFF. The DNA of the CDR3 is TGTGCCAGCAGCTGGAATGAGGGAGCTGAAGCTTTCTTT.

The chain has TRBV23-1 and TRBJ1-1; D is perhaps TRBD1 (5 bases). TRBV23-1 is known as an ORF, though its function is uncertain. The CDR3 is made up of 16 amino acids. The V gene lost 0 bases and the J gene lost 4 bases, with 15 bases spanning the gap. The chain's CDR3 is CASSQSRAGQSTEAFF. As DNA, the CDR3 is TGCGCCAGCAGTCAATCCCGGGCGGGGCAGAGCACTGAAGCTTTCTTT.

The J gene is TRBJ2-1, the V gene TRBV7-9, with TRBD2 matching over 10 bases. Germline V gene sequence: CDR1 SEHNR, CDR2 FQNEAQ (reference sequence). V was pared by 2 bases and J by 5 bases, with 6 bases of the junction left unmatched. The length of the CDR3 is 16 residues. The CDR3 coding sequence is TGTGCCAGCAGCTTACTGTTAGCGGGAGGCCACAATGAGCAGTTCTTC. Protein sequence: CASSLLLAGGHNEQFF.

To note about this clone: The sample contains more than one DNA sequence encoding this CDR3. The genes are TRBV5-1 and TRBJ1-5; D gene uncertain. Germline-derived CDR1 and CDR2 are SGHRS and YFSETQ. CDR3 length: 15 amino acids. V lost 0 bases to trimming and J lost 1 base, with 8 bases between them. The CDR3 coding sequence is TGCGCCAGCAGCTTGGGCGGAACAAGCAATCAGCCCCAGCATTTT. Its translation: CASSLGGTSNQPQHF.

This sequence joins TRBV5-1 and TRBJ1-1, with D perhaps TRBD1 (5 bases). The CDR3 runs to 16 residues. Germline assignment: CDR1 SGHRS and CDR2 YFSETQ. The V end was cut by 1 base, the J end by 2 bases, with 15 bases between. The CDR3 spells CASSLYGGGANTEAFF. Written as DNA, the CDR3 is TGCGCCAGCAGCTTGTACGGCGGAGGGGCCAACACTGAAGCTTTCTTT.